The rows below give T cell receptor beta chains drawn from one sample of a study of naive and memory T cell subsets. TCRdb re-analysed the UMI-ligation and nested PCR reads in MiXCR, keeping a single row per CDR3 protein. Of more than 120,000 distinct CDR3 sequences detected, approximately 21% appear once; the ten largest clones hold about 0.57%. The sequencing sample was made of naive CD8+ T cells from blood. The receptors shown here come from a human donor in good health. CDR3s include the opening cysteine and the closing phenylalanine or tryptophan. The D gene is left open where the match is weak. Some rows mark clone size as missing; the rest say once, few, many or name a class of expanded clone.

cdr3_aa: CASSSRDPNEKLFF
cdr3_nt: TGTGCCAGCAGTTCCAGGGACCCTAATGAAAAACTGTTTTTT
j_call: TRBJ1-4
v_call: TRBV27
d_call: -
clone_size: few

cdr3_aa: CASSLELAVRQFF
cdr3_nt: TGTGCCAGCAGTTTAGAATTAGCAGTAAGGCAGTTCTTC
j_call: TRBJ2-1
v_call: TRBV12-3/TRBV12-4
d_call: -
clone_size: few

cdr3_aa: CASEPGLAGGSVIEQYF
cdr3_nt: TGTGCCAGCGAACCGGGACTAGCGGGAGGTTCGGTGATCGAGCAGTACTTC
j_call: TRBJ2-7
v_call: TRBV7-8
d_call: TRBD2
clone_size: -

cdr3_aa: CASSDASTDTQYF
cdr3_nt: TGTGCCAGCAGTGACGCTAGCACAGATACGCAGTATTTT
j_call: TRBJ2-3
v_call: TRBV6-5
d_call: -
clone_size: -

cdr3_aa: CASSMTGAYTEAFF
cdr3_nt: TGTGCCAGCAGCATGACAGGGGCTTACACTGAAGCTTTCTTT
j_call: TRBJ1-1
v_call: TRBV12-3/TRBV12-4
d_call: TRBD1
clone_size: few

cdr3_aa: CASNPGVGWDTEAFF
cdr3_nt: TGTGCCAGTAACCCGGGTGTGGGATGGGACACTGAAGCTTTCTTT
j_call: TRBJ1-1
v_call: TRBV19
d_call: -
clone_size: -

cdr3_aa: CASSSGTASSYEQYF
cdr3_nt: TGTGCCAGCAGCTCCGGGACGGCAAGCTCCTACGAGCAGTACTTC
j_call: TRBJ2-7
v_call: TRBV7-6
d_call: -
clone_size: many

cdr3_aa: CASISGTSGYTF
cdr3_nt: TGTGCCAGTATCTCGGGGACGAGTGGCTACACCTTC
j_call: TRBJ1-2
v_call: TRBV19
d_call: -
clone_size: few

cdr3_aa: CASSLARGIYEQYF
cdr3_nt: TGTGCCAGCAGTTTAGCAAGGGGAATTTACGAGCAGTACTTC
j_call: TRBJ2-7
v_call: TRBV27
d_call: -
clone_size: -

cdr3_aa: CASSSSWAPNEKLFF
cdr3_nt: TGTGCCAGCAGTTCCTCTTGGGCCCCGAATGAAAAACTGTTTTTT
j_call: TRBJ1-4
v_call: TRBV27
d_call: -
clone_size: -

cdr3_aa: CASRWGGRTIEGYTF
cdr3_nt: TGCGCCAGCAGGTGGGGCGGACGGACGATTGAGGGCTACACCTTC
j_call: TRBJ1-2
v_call: TRBV5-1
d_call: -
clone_size: few

cdr3_aa: CASSPLPGEQYF
cdr3_nt: TGTGCCAGCAGTCCCCTTCCGGGAGAGCAGTACTTC
j_call: TRBJ2-7
v_call: TRBV6-6
d_call: -
clone_size: -

cdr3_aa: CASSLTGETYSNQPQHF
cdr3_nt: TGTGCCAGCAGCCTGACAGGGGAGACCTATAGCAATCAGCCCCAGCATTTT
j_call: TRBJ1-5
v_call: TRBV27
d_call: TRBD1
clone_size: few

cdr3_aa: CASRTPRTGMNTEAFF
cdr3_nt: TGTGCCAGCAGAACCCCACGGACAGGGATGAACACTGAAGCTTTCTTT
j_call: TRBJ1-1
v_call: TRBV6-5
d_call: TRBD1
clone_size: -

cdr3_aa: CASSSSGADQETQYF
cdr3_nt: TGTGCCAGCAGCTCTAGCGGCGCGGACCAAGAGACCCAGTACTTC
j_call: TRBJ2-5
v_call: TRBV7-9
d_call: TRBD2
clone_size: few

cdr3_aa: CASSLVGYNEQFF
cdr3_nt: TGTGCCAGCAGCCTCGTAGGTTACAATGAGCAGTTCTTC
j_call: TRBJ2-1
v_call: TRBV11-2
d_call: -
clone_size: few

cdr3_aa: CATSRDGGQGLNEQFF
cdr3_nt: TGTGCCACCAGCAGAGATGGGGGACAGGGGCTCAATGAGCAGTTCTTC
j_call: TRBJ2-1
v_call: TRBV15
d_call: TRBD1
clone_size: few

cdr3_aa: CASSIGGFQPQHF
cdr3_nt: TGTGCCAGTAGTATTGGAGGGTTTCAGCCCCAGCATTTT
j_call: TRBJ1-5
v_call: TRBV19
d_call: -
clone_size: few

cdr3_aa: CASSLPGGPWEQYF
cdr3_nt: TGTGCCAGCAGTTTACCGGGAGGGCCTTGGGAGCAGTACTTC
j_call: TRBJ2-7
v_call: TRBV28
d_call: TRBD2
clone_size: few

cdr3_aa: CASGLLSGGATDTQYF
cdr3_nt: TGTGCTAGTGGTTTGCTCTCAGGGGGCGCGACAGATACGCAGTATTTT
j_call: TRBJ2-3
v_call: TRBV12-5
d_call: TRBD1
clone_size: few

cdr3_aa: CATSLAGDEQFF
cdr3_nt: TGTGCCACCAGTTTGGCCGGCGATGAGCAGTTCTTC
j_call: TRBJ2-1
v_call: TRBV24-1
d_call: -
clone_size: few

cdr3_aa: CKRMNPGQGASTGELFF
cdr3_nt: TGCAAACGTATGAACCCCGGACAGGGGGCTAGCACCGGGGAGCTGTTTTTT
j_call: TRBJ2-2
v_call: TRBV29-1
d_call: TRBD1
clone_size: -

cdr3_aa: CASSFGGRAFF
cdr3_nt: TGTGCCAGCAGTTTCGGGGGGAGGGCTTTCTTT
j_call: TRBJ1-1
v_call: TRBV12-3/TRBV12-4
d_call: -
clone_size: few

cdr3_aa: CASSLDWASGGTDTQYF
cdr3_nt: TGTGCCAGCAGCTTAGATTGGGCTAGCGGAGGCACAGATACGCAGTATTTT
j_call: TRBJ2-3
v_call: TRBV11-2
d_call: TRBD2
clone_size: -

cdr3_aa: CASSFLDSLTEAFF
cdr3_nt: TGTGCCAGCAGTTTTTTAGACAGTCTGACTGAAGCTTTCTTT
j_call: TRBJ1-1
v_call: TRBV27
d_call: -
clone_size: few

cdr3_aa: CATGDPANEKLFF
cdr3_nt: TGTGCCACCGGGGATCCGGCTAATGAAAAACTGTTTTTT
j_call: TRBJ1-4
v_call: TRBV24-1
d_call: -
clone_size: -

cdr3_aa: CSATLGTGGSEAFF
cdr3_nt: TGCAGTGCTACCCTAGGGACAGGGGGATCTGAAGCTTTCTTT
j_call: TRBJ1-1
v_call: TRBV20-1
d_call: TRBD1
clone_size: -

cdr3_aa: CSARDGGNTEAFF
cdr3_nt: TGCAGTGCTAGAGACGGGGGAAACACTGAAGCTTTCTTT
j_call: TRBJ1-1
v_call: TRBV20-1
d_call: -
clone_size: few

cdr3_aa: CASRTPGQGATSNYGYTF
cdr3_nt: TGTGCAAGTCGCACCCCCGGACAGGGAGCTACTTCTAACTATGGCTACACCTTC
j_call: TRBJ1-2
v_call: TRBV12-2
d_call: -
clone_size: -

cdr3_aa: CASSPPGLATYEQYF
cdr3_nt: TGTGCCAGCAGCCCCCCCGGACTAGCTACCTACGAGCAGTACTTC
j_call: TRBJ2-7
v_call: TRBV12-3/TRBV12-4
d_call: TRBD2
clone_size: -

cdr3_aa: CASSGTLAGLFYNEQFF
cdr3_nt: TGTGCCAGCAGTGGGACGTTAGCGGGACTCTTCTACAATGAGCAGTTCTTC
j_call: TRBJ2-1
v_call: TRBV12-3/TRBV12-4
d_call: TRBD2
clone_size: -

cdr3_aa: CASSQGVGLGYTF
cdr3_nt: TGTGCCAGCAGCCAAGGGGTAGGGCTTGGCTACACCTTC
j_call: TRBJ1-2
v_call: TRBV14
d_call: -
clone_size: -

cdr3_aa: CASSTGQGIHEQYF
cdr3_nt: TGTGCCAGCAGCACCGGACAGGGAATCCACGAGCAGTACTTC
j_call: TRBJ2-7
v_call: TRBV9
d_call: TRBD1
clone_size: few

cdr3_aa: CASSYLGFIGNEQFF
cdr3_nt: TGTGCCAGCAGTTACCTGGGGTTCATTGGCAATGAGCAGTTCTTC
j_call: TRBJ2-1
v_call: TRBV6-2/TRBV6-3
d_call: -
clone_size: -

cdr3_aa: CASSEADPPFSQPQHF
cdr3_nt: TGTGCCAGCAGTGAAGCCGATCCGCCATTTTCTCAGCCCCAGCATTTT
j_call: TRBJ1-5
v_call: TRBV2
d_call: -
clone_size: -

cdr3_aa: CATSDRGQHNEQFF
cdr3_nt: TGTGCCACCAGTGACCGGGGACAGCACAATGAGCAGTTCTTC
j_call: TRBJ2-1
v_call: TRBV24-1
d_call: TRBD1
clone_size: few

cdr3_aa: CASSLTGMAHNEQFF
cdr3_nt: TGTGCCAGCAGTCTAACGGGGATGGCCCACAATGAGCAGTTCTTC
j_call: TRBJ2-1
v_call: TRBV12-3/TRBV12-4
d_call: -
clone_size: -